The 17 T cell receptor beta chains below all came from one sample that was sequenced in a study of T cell responses to AZD1222 COVID-19 vaccine. Produced via immunoSEQ multiplex PCR; TCRdb's table is partial and in-frame only. The table includes about 160,000 clones, about 93% detected once. Sequenced here: peripheral blood, sampled 28 days after the second AZD1222 dose. Every receptor here comes from an adult who received the AZD1222 COVID-19 vaccine.

The DNA of the CDR3 is TGCAGTGCTAGTCAGAGTGGGCAGGGGAATCAGCCCCAGCATTTT. It encodes CSASQSGQGNQPQHF. The chain is built from TRBV20-1 and TRBJ1-5, with D possibly matching TRBD1 (6 bases). CDR1 is DFQATT and CDR2 is SNEGSKA in the germline V gene (reference sequence). The CDR3 has 15 residues. Trimming left V 3 bases short and J 4 bases short, with 16 bases between.

This sequence joins TRBV5-8 and TRBJ1-5, with D hard to call. The CDR3 has 17 amino acids. CDR1 SGHTS and CDR2 YDEGEE come from the germline V gene. The ends were cut back, 1 base at V and 4 bases at J, with 18 bases in the middle. For the CDR3, the DNA is TGTGCCAGCAGCTTGAAGGGTGGGCTACTCCTAAATCAGCCCCAGCATTTT. Protein: CASSLKGGLLLNQPQHF. Looking up the rest from reference TRBV5-8 and TRBJ1-5 gives the full variable domain: EAGVTQSPTHLIKTRGQQATLRCSPISGHTSVYWYQQALGLGLQFLLWYDEGEERNRGNFPPRFSGRQFPNYSSELNVNALELEDSALYLCASSLKGGLLLNQPQHFGDGTRLSIL.

The chain carries TRBV3-1 (or the pseudogene TRBV3-2) and TRBJ2-2; 10 nucleotides match TRBD2. The V gene's germline CDR1 is LGHDT and CDR2 YNNKEL (reference sequence). The trim removed 4 bases at V and 6 bases at J, leaving 8 bases unmatched. The CDR3 spans 16 residues. The CDR3: CASSPSGLARAGELFF. CDR3 nucleotides: TGTGCCAGCAGCCCATCGGGACTAGCGAGAGCCGGGGAGCTGTTTTTT.

The rearrangement uses TRBV5-1 and TRBJ2-1; 9 bases line up with TRBD2. V lost 5 bases and J lost 4; bases outside the gene matches: 19. The CDR3 totals 19 residues. Germline loops: CDR1 SGHRS, CDR2 YFSETQ. CDR3: CASSPRGLAGHISYNEQFF. Written as DNA, the CDR3 is TGCGCCAGCAGTCCGAGGGGTCTAGCGGGGCACATATCGTACAATGAGCAGTTCTTC.

V usage is TRBV4-1 and J usage is TRBJ1-4; TRBD1 matches at 8 bases. Germline-derived CDR1 and CDR2 are MGHRA and YSYEKL. This CDR3 spans 15 amino acids. With V trimmed by 5 bases and J by 8 bases, 10 bases remained unmatched. In nucleotides, the CDR3 is TGCGCCAGCAGCACCCGGGACAGGACGGGGGAAAAACTGTTTTTT. Translation gives CASSTRDRTGEKLFF.

The gene calls are TRBV27 and TRBJ1-5, with D uncertain. Between the trimmed V and J ends, which lost 2 bases and 6 bases, there was a span of 14 bases. CDR3 length equals 15 residues. CDR1 and CDR2 (germline): MNHEY, SMNVEV (reference sequence). CDR3 protein: CASSLGEGAGQPQHF. CDR3 sequence (DNA): TGTGCCAGCAGTTTAGGTGAGGGTGCCGGTCAGCCCCAGCATTTT.

The V call is TRBV7-9, the J call TRBJ1-3; TRBD1 might be the D (6 bases). This CDR3 contains 16 residues. CDR1 is SEHNR, CDR2 FQNEAQ, per germline (reference sequence). With 5 bases removed from V and 0 bases from J, the gap between germline ends came to 14 bases. The DNA for the CDR3 is TGTGCCAGCAGCCCACAGAACAGGGCCTCTGGAAACACCATATATTTT. The encoded protein is CASSPQNRASGNTIYF.

The rearrangement links TRBV7-9 to TRBJ2-4; D ambiguous. Germline lookup yields CDR1 SEHNR and CDR2 FQNEAQ (reference sequence). V was cut by 0 bases and J by 0 bases, with 3 bases left in between. CDR3 length: 14 amino acids. The CDR3 spells CASSLAIAKNIQYF. The CDR3 DNA follows: TGTGCCAGCAGCTTAGCCATAGCCAAAAACATTCAGTACTTC.

CDR3 sequence reads: CASSPSFNEQYF. CDR3 sequence (DNA): TGTGCCAGCAGTCCCAGCTTTAACGAGCAGTACTTC. The V gene is TRBV12-3 or TRBV12-4, the J gene TRBJ2-7, with D uncertain. The CDR3 contains 12 residues. Trimming stripped 5 bases from V and 5 bases from J, with 10 bases between.

The CDR3 loop is CASSSTTSDEQFF. The CDR3 bases are TGTGCCAGCAGTTCAACCACTAGTGATGAGCAGTTCTTC. The chain is built from TRBV12-3 or TRBV12-4 and TRBJ2-1; perhaps TRBD2 as D (5 bases). The CDR3 runs 13 residues. V was cut by 4 bases and J by 8 bases, with 12 bases left in between.

V is TRBV4-1 and J is TRBJ2-1; 12 bases line up with TRBD2. CDR1 and CDR2 (germline): MGHRA, YSYEKL. J gave up 6 bases and V 3 bases, and 9 bases lay outside the gene matches. The CDR3 loop spans 17 amino acids. The CDR3 DNA reads as TGCGCCAGCAGCCATTTGACTAGCGGGAGATCGGGCAATGAGCAGTTCTTC. Translating gives CASSHLTSGRSGNEQFF.

The chain has TRBV27 and TRBJ2-6; D not certain. Germline lookup yields CDR1 MNHEY and CDR2 SMNVEV (reference sequence). The CDR3 covers 12 residues. V gave up 7 bases and J gave up 0 bases, with 1 base separating them. CDR3 sequence reads: CASTSGANVLTF. In DNA form, the CDR3 reads TGTGCCAGCACCTCTGGGGCCAACGTCCTGACTTTC. Combining the CDR3 with reference TRBV27 and TRBJ2-6 gives the whole variable domain EAQVTQNPRYLITVTGKKLTVTCSQNMNHEYMSWYRQDPGLGLRQIYYSMNVEVTDKGDVPEGYKVSRKEKRNFPLILESPSPNQTSLYFCASTSGANVLTFGAGSRLTVL.

For the CDR3, the DNA is TGTGCCTGGAGTTCCGGGATCAATCAGCCCCAGCATTTT. Amino acid sequence: CAWSSGINQPQHF. The chain links TRBV30 to TRBJ1-5, with D unclear. Looked up from germline, CDR1 is GTSNPN and CDR2 is SVGIG (reference sequence). The CDR3 extends over 13 amino acids. Trimming removed 2 bases at V and 3 bases at J, with 8 bases between.

This chain uses TRBV7-9 with TRBJ1-2; possibly TRBD1 for D (5 bases). Germline CDR1 reads SEHNR; CDR2 reads FQNEAQ (reference sequence). V was clipped by 5 bases and J by 3 bases, with 22 bases between them. The CDR3 runs 17 residues. For the CDR3, the DNA is TGTGCCAGCAGCGGAGAGGGAACCCGAAACAGGTACTATGGCTACACCTTC. It yields the protein CASSGEGTRNRYYGYTF.

The chain combines TRBV7-2 with TRBJ2-1; 11 positions match TRBD2. The CDR3 has 17 amino acids. The V gene's germline CDR1 is SGHTA and CDR2 FQGNSA. With 5 bases clipped from V and 9 bases from J, the junction kept 15 bases outside the gene matches. The CDR3 bases are TGTGCCAGCAGCCCAGGTGCGGGACTAGCGGCGTTCGGTGAGCAGTTCTTC. Protein: CASSPGAGLAAFGEQFF.

A few counts support this clone. The J gene is TRBJ1-2, the V gene TRBV4-2, with 7 bases matching TRBD1. Trimming cost V 5 bases and J 4 bases; bases outside gene matches: 4. This CDR3 has 13 residues. CDR1 LGHNA and CDR2 YNFKEQ come from the germline V gene. CDR3 loop: CASSADRLYGYTF. Written as DNA, the CDR3 is TGTGCCAGCAGCGCGGACAGGCTCTATGGCTACACCTTC.

This chain uses TRBV9 with TRBJ1-6, with D possibly TRBD1 on 6 matching bases. Trimming pared 2 bases from V and 7 bases from J, leaving 13 bases between. CDR1 and CDR2 (germline): SGDLS, YYNGEE. This CDR3 is 15 amino acids long. CDR3 loop: CASSVNEGGNSPLHF. The CDR3 bases are TGTGCCAGCAGCGTTAACGAGGGGGGAAATTCACCCCTCCACTTT.